One and the same sample provided the 16 T cell receptor beta chains below, sequenced in a study of OX40 agonist ivuxolimab in advanced cancers. TCRdb's copy holds only in-frame clones and misses some; the assay was immunoSEQ multiplex PCR. Found here are about 60,000 clones, under 85% of them singletons; the top ten hold approximately 3%. Here the sequenced sample was CD4+ or CD8+ T cells sorted from blood, taken in a trial of the OX40 agonist ivuxolimab. These receptors were obtained from an adult with an advanced solid tumor such as melanoma, head and neck, liver or kidney cancer.

The chain recombines TRBV4-1 with TRBJ1-3; D not certain. The V end lost 4 bases, the J end lost 0 bases, and 16 bases lay between the germline ends. The CDR3 is 17 residues long. The germline CDR1 and CDR2 sequences are MGHRA and YSYEKL. The CDR3 is CASSPTRGDLSGNTIYF. The CDR3 DNA follows: TGCGCCAGCAGCCCGACACGAGGTGATCTCTCTGGAAACACCATATATTTT.

The rearrangement links TRBV5-1 to TRBJ1-6, with D maybe TRBD1 (5 bases). CDR3 length: 16 residues. Per germline, CDR1 SGHRS and CDR2 YFSETQ. Trimming took off 3 bases at V and 7 bases at J, with 17 bases between the two ends. CDR3 DNA: TGCGCCAGCAGCTGGGCGGGGGTGGTACGGAATTCACCCCTCCACTTT. Residues: CASSWAGVVRNSPLHF. Supplemented by reference TRBV5-1 and TRBJ1-6, the full variable domain reads KAGVTQTPRYLIKTRGQQVTLSCSPISGHRSVSWYQQTPGQGLQFLFEYFSETQRNKGNFPGRFSGRQFSNSRSEMNVSTLELGDSALYLCASSWAGVVRNSPLHFGNGTRLTVT.

The CDR3: CASSPPGAAGTYEQYF. As DNA, the CDR3 is TGCGCCAGCAGCCCTCCTGGGGCAGCCGGCACCTACGAGCAGTACTTC. J is TRBJ2-7 and V is TRBV5-1, with D perhaps matching TRBD1 (5 bases). The V and J ends lost 4 bases and 2 bases respectively, with 19 bases between them. The CDR3 spans 16 residues. Germline V gene sequence: CDR1 SGHRS, CDR2 YFSETQ.

This chain connects TRBV10-3 to TRBJ2-3; D might be TRBD1 or TRBD2, each matching 6 bases. V shed 2 bases and J shed 3 bases, with 18 bases lying between them. The V gene's germline CDR1 is ENHRY and CDR2 SYGVKD. The CDR3 sequence is 17 residues long. This CDR3 is CAISEPSRGRLTDTQYF. CDR3 DNA sequence: TGTGCCATCAGTGAGCCCTCTAGGGGGAGGTTAACAGATACGCAGTATTTT.

This chain links TRBV6-6 with TRBJ1-1; D remains ambiguous. This CDR3 has 13 residues. CDR1 is MNHNY and CDR2 is SVGAGI in the germline V gene (reference sequence). V gave up 0 bases and J gave up 3 bases, with 5 bases separating them. This CDR3 reads CASSYSRDTEAFF. CDR3 sequence (DNA): TGTGCCAGCAGTTACTCACGGGACACTGAAGCTTTCTTT.

V usage is TRBV7-2 and J usage is TRBJ2-3, with D maybe TRBD2 (6 bases). Trimming shortened V by 6 bases and J by 9 bases, and 19 bases separated the two germline ends. The CDR3 loop spans 14 amino acids. Germline loops: CDR1 SGHTA, CDR2 FQGNSA. Here the CDR3 DNA reads TGTGCCAGCAGAGGGGACTCCCAGACTGGCACGCAGTATTTT. Translating it yields CASRGDSQTGTQYF. Complete variable domain (other parts from reference TRBV7-2 and TRBJ2-3): GAGVSQSPSNKVTEKGKDVELRCDPISGHTALYWYRQSLGQGLEFLIYFQGNSAPDKSGLPSDRFSAERTGGSVSTLTIQRTQQEDSAVYLCASRGDSQTGTQYFGPGTRLTVL.

V usage is TRBV28 and J usage is TRBJ1-5, with D perhaps matching TRBD1 (6 bases). The CDR3 sequence is 18 residues long. Germline assignment: CDR1 MDHEN and CDR2 SYDVKM. Deletions cut 5 bases from V and 2 bases from J, with 22 bases between. Here the CDR3 DNA reads TGTGCCAGCAGTCCGACCGGCGCCAACAGGGACCGCAATCAGCCCCAGCATTTT. Protein sequence: CASSPTGANRDRNQPQHF.

The V call is TRBV27, the J call TRBJ1-1; D remains unclear. CDR3 size: 13 residues. Germline V gene data show CDR1 as MNHEY and CDR2 as SMNVEV (reference sequence). V gave up 6 bases and J gave up 2 bases, with 10 bases separating them. This CDR3 is CASSPWGNTEAFF. As DNA, the CDR3 is TGTGCCAGCAGCCCCTGGGGTAACACTGAAGCTTTCTTT.

This clone has only one observation. The V and J genes are TRBV5-8 and TRBJ1-2; D not certain. Germline V gene data show CDR1 as SGHTS and CDR2 as YDEGEE. This CDR3 is built from 17 residues. Trimming cost V 0 bases and J 8 bases, with 23 bases left between them. CDR3 nucleotides: TGTGCCAGCAGCTTGGTTGGCTCACTAGCCTCTACGGGGGGCTACACCTTC. The encoded protein is CASSLVGSLASTGGYTF.

The genes are TRBV30 and TRBJ2-1; D might be TRBD1 (6 bases). The CDR3 covers 16 residues. The V and J ends lost 3 bases and 3 bases respectively, with 18 bases between them. The germline V gene encodes CDR1 GTSNPN and CDR2 SVGIG (reference sequence). CDR3: CAWRLTTGTLYNEQFF. The CDR3 nucleotides are TGTGCCTGGAGATTAACGACAGGAACTCTCTACAATGAGCAGTTCTTC.

This chain connects TRBV7-8 to TRBJ2-6; maybe TRBD1 (5 bases). Germline CDR1 SGHVS, CDR2 FQNEAQ. Between the trimmed V and J ends, which lost 0 bases and 1 base, there was a span of 13 bases. The CDR3 is made up of 18 amino acids. CDR3 sequence: CASSLARPGISGANVLTF. The CDR3 DNA follows: TGTGCCAGCAGCTTAGCGCGCCCAGGGATATCTGGGGCCAACGTCCTGACTTTC.

The V gene is TRBV5-4, the J gene TRBJ1-5; the D is unclear. Germline V gene lookup returns CDR1 SGHNT and CDR2 YYREEE (reference sequence). V was clipped by 0 bases and J by 6 bases, with 13 bases between them. The CDR3 spans 15 residues. The CDR3 DNA reads TGTGCCAGCAGCTTGGGCGGAGCACGACCTCAGCCCCAGCATTTT. This codes for CASSLGGARPQPQHF.

The chain employs TRBV28 and TRBJ2-1; D is possibly TRBD2 (6 bases). Germline V CDR1 and CDR2: MDHEN, SYDVKM. V lost 6 bases to trimming and J lost 5 bases, with 14 bases between them. CDR3 length equals 14 residues. CDR3 DNA sequence: TGTGCCAGCAGAAGGCTAGCGAATAACAATGAGCAGTTCTTC. Protein sequence: CASRRLANNNEQFF.

The J gene is TRBJ2-3, the V gene TRBV2, with TRBD2 matching over 7 bases. Looked up from germline, CDR1 is SNHLY and CDR2 is FYNNEI. J lost 2 bases, V lost 7 bases, and 6 bases had no gene match. The CDR3 totals 14 residues. The CDR3 protein is CASNNGRPTDTQYF. The DNA for the CDR3 is TGTGCCAGCAATAACGGGAGGCCCACAGATACGCAGTATTTT.

The chain carries TRBV7-9 and TRBJ1-4; D might be TRBD1 (6 bases). Trimming took 3 bases from V and 1 from J, leaving 9 bases between them. This CDR3 has 15 amino acids. The germline V gene has CDR1 SEHNR and CDR2 FQNEAQ (reference sequence). The CDR3 nucleotides read TGTGCCAGCAGCTTTAAGGGGGAAACTAATGAAAAACTGTTTTTT. Translating it yields CASSFKGETNEKLFF.

The chain carries TRBV5-1 and TRBJ1-3; tentatively, D is TRBD1 (5 bases). Per the germline V gene, CDR1 is SGHRS and CDR2 is YFSETQ. The CDR3 is made up of 13 amino acids. Trimming took off 4 bases at V and 8 bases at J, with 13 bases between the two ends. This chain's CDR3 is CASSRAGGDTIYF. The CDR3 DNA sequence: TGCGCCAGCAGCCGGGCGGGGGGAGACACCATATATTTT.